Given below is one T cell receptor beta chain in context. The target antigen is unknown. This entry comes from a study of post-analysis software for immune sequencing data. Prepared TCR beta cDNA libraries contained unique molecular identifiers. Researchers reported 550,000 or so cDNA molecules coming from roughly 1 to 10 million T cells. TCRdb passed the PCR reads through MiXCR, listing each CDR3 protein once. The data show 600,000 to 700,000 distinct CDR3 sequences, with 55% to 60% seen just once and about 11% held by the top ten. Study conclusions and caveats: Relative to controls, patients had several TRBV segments at higher frequency, with TRBV5-6, TRBV5-1 and TRBV20-1 among these. Normalized Chao1 diversity in multiple sclerosis patients fell significantly below that of controls.

This CDR3 is 17 amino acids long. The germline gives CDR1 SGHRS, CDR2 YFSETQ. Losses at the gene ends were 4 bases for V and 3 bases for J; bases not matched to a gene: 14. The source material was blood. This clonotype was obtained from a girl aged 2-10 years with multiple sclerosis. This chain connects TRBV5-1 to TRBJ2-7, with TRBD2 matching over 9 bases. CDR3 loop: CASSAILAGVGSYEQYF. The DNA of the CDR3 is TGCGCCAGCAGCGCCATTTTAGCGGGAGTCGGCAGCTACGAGCAGTACTTC.